The entry that follows covers one T cell receptor (beta chain) sequence. The junction and the germline gene differ at one end; a read error may be behind it. This specimen comes from a study of OX40 agonist ivuxolimab in advanced cancers. Study overall: The treatment was a fully human IgG2 OX40 agonist, ivuxolimab. In three patients, partial responses were observed, one with hepatocellular carcinoma and two with cutaneous melanoma. Participants could have had prior anti-PD-1, anti-PD-L1 or anti-CTLA-4 therapy, and approximately 40% had some.

The CDR3 consists of 12 residues. In germline, CDR1 is MNHNS, CDR2 SASEGT. At baseline, cycle 4 day 1, and cycle 7 day 1, blood was sampled. Libraries were prepared by immunoSEQ multiplex PCR; TCRdb keeps only in-frame clonotypes and omits some of them. In the table there are 62,000 or so clones, approximately 86% of which are singletons. The clonotype was recovered from an adult with an advanced solid tumor such as melanoma, head and neck, liver or kidney cancer. The material was CD4+ or CD8+ T cells sorted from blood, obtained in a trial of the OX40 agonist ivuxolimab. The genes are TRBV6-1 and TRBJ2-2; D gene uncertain. The CDR3 nucleotides read TGTGCCAACAGTCGGAACACCGGGGAGCTGTTTTTT. Its protein is CANSRNTGELFF.